This T cell receptor beta chain is drawn from a study of T cell responses to AZD1222 COVID-19 vaccine. About the research overall: Second-dose recipients at about 4 or about 12 weeks were treated as one pooled group. Study results and limitations: Regions left unmutated in variants are reportedly the target of nearly half of spike-specific TCRs.

A note on this clone: Its specificity is not known.

Using immunoSEQ multiplex PCR, the repertoire was profiled, and TCRdb retains in-frame clones only, with some absent. Of about 150,000 clones in the sample, about 90% were seen once. This CDR3 comprises 14 residues. Germline V gives CDR1 MNHEY, CDR2 SMNVEV (reference sequence). Trimming removed 7 bases from V and 9 bases from J, with 20 bases in between. The sequencing used peripheral blood, collected on day 0 of AZD1222 vaccination. V gene TRBV27 combines with J gene TRBJ2-3, with D perhaps TRBD1 (8 bases). This TCR came from an adult in good health. In nucleotides, the CDR3 is TGTGCCAGCACAACAGGGGGGGATCACAGAACGCAGTATTTT. It encodes CASTTGGDHRTQYF.